These 21 T cell receptor beta chains were all obtained from the same sample, sequenced in a study of blood T cells in healthy people across ages. Next came a second PCR, run for about 7 to 12 cycles, which used a sample-barcoded 5' primer along with a J-beta primer mix. One entry per CDR3 protein results from TCRdb running MiXCR on the 5' RACE reads. The sample includes roughly 1,500,000 distinct CDR3 sequences, 34% of them seen just once. Sequenced input: blood. These receptors all stem from a woman in her thirties in good health.

This clonotype has just a few counts. The V and J genes are TRBV20-1 and TRBJ2-1; 7 nucleotides line up with TRBD2. The CDR3 consists of 14 residues. The V gene end was trimmed by 7 bases and the J gene end by 1 base; junction bases not matched to a gene: 7. Germline CDR1 reads DFQATT; CDR2 reads SNEGSKA (reference sequence). The CDR3 nucleotides read TGCAGTGTCCGCCCCGGGGGGTCCTACAATGAGCAGTTCTTC. Protein product: CSVRPGGSYNEQFF.

This clonotype was seen more than once but under ten times. This chain joins TRBV3-1 and TRBJ2-5; 12 bases match TRBD2. The CDR3 consists of 18 residues. The germline V gene has CDR1 LGHDT and CDR2 YNNKEL (reference sequence). J gave up 1 base and V 1 base, and 7 bases lay outside the gene matches. As DNA, the CDR3 is TGTGCCAGCAGCCAAGGCAGACTAGCGGGGGTCCTCCAAGAGACCCAGTACTTC. This gives the protein CASSQGRLAGVLQETQYF.

A remark on this clonotype: This may arise from a read error, as a much more abundant clone is one base away. J is TRBJ2-1 and V is TRBV9; unclear D gene. The V gene's germline CDR1 is SGDLS and CDR2 YYNGEE. The CDR3 has 15 amino acids. V lost 4 bases and J lost 0, with 11 bases in between. The CDR3 coding sequence is TGTGCCAGCAGCAAAGGGCAGAACTCCTACAATGAGCAGTTCTTC. It specifies CASSKGQNSYNEQFF.

This clonotype was seen just once. This rearrangement joins TRBV7-9 to TRBJ1-4; D is unclear. This CDR3 is 14 amino acids long. Trimming removed 3 bases at V and 5 bases at J, with 10 bases between. Germline lookup yields CDR1 SEHNR and CDR2 FQNEAQ (reference sequence). CDR3 amino acids: CASSFLQINEKLFF. The CDR3 DNA follows: TGTGCCAGCAGCTTTTTACAGATAAATGAAAAACTGTTTTTT.

Only a few counts were recorded for this clonotype. V usage is TRBV18 and J usage is TRBJ2-7; D may be TRBD1 (5 bases). This CDR3 is built from 14 residues. V lost 0 bases and J 1 base, leaving 7 bases between the germline ends. The germline V gene has CDR1 KGHSH and CDR2 LQKENI. CDR3 protein: CASSPPTASYEQYF. CDR3 coding DNA: TGTGCCAGCTCACCACCGACAGCTTCCTACGAGCAGTACTTC. The full variable domain, completed using reference TRBV18 and TRBJ2-7, is NAGVMQNPRHLVRRRGQEARLRCSPMKGHSHVYWYRQLPEEGLKFMVYLQKENIIDESGMPKERFSAEFPKEGPSILRIQQVVRGDSAAYFCASSPPTASYEQYFGPGTRLTVT.

The V call is TRBV7-2, the J call TRBJ2-5; D remains ambiguous. CDR3 size: 12 residues. Trimming left V 5 bases short and J 7 bases short, with 11 bases between. Germline values: CDR1 SGHTA, CDR2 FQGNSA. CDR3 sequence: CASSPGYRTQYF. The CDR3 DNA sequence: TGTGCCAGCAGCCCCGGCTATCGGACCCAGTACTTC.

This clonotype showed up many times. The chain uses TRBV6-2 or TRBV6-3 and TRBJ2-5; possibly TRBD2 for D (6 bases). The CDR3 extends over 14 amino acids. Per the germline V gene, CDR1 is MNHEY and CDR2 is SVGEGT. The ends were cut back, 7 bases at V and 5 bases at J, with 17 bases in the middle. The CDR3 region has the DNA TGTGCCAGCACCGCGGGGATGTGGAGGGAGACCCAGTACTTC. It codes for CASTAGMWRETQYF.

V usage is TRBV20-1 and J usage is TRBJ2-1, with a weak D call TRBD1 (6 bases). V dropped 1 base and J dropped 9 bases, with 22 bases sitting between them. This CDR3 is built from 16 residues. CDR1 and CDR2 from the germline V gene are DFQATT and SNEGSKA (reference sequence). CDR3 in DNA: TGCAGTGCTAGAGCAAACAGGGTTGGCGTGCCGGTTGAGCAGTTCTTC. This codes for CSARANRVGVPVEQFF.

This clonotype was seen more than once but under ten times. This chain uses TRBV20-1 with TRBJ2-1; 7 nucleotides align to TRBD2. Germline CDR1 and CDR2: DFQATT and SNEGSKA (reference sequence). Trimming removed 1 base from V and 3 bases from J; junction bases left unmatched: 3. This CDR3 region has 14 residues. The CDR3 protein is CSARVGGGYNEQFF. CDR3 coding DNA: TGCAGTGCTAGAGTGGGGGGGGGCTACAATGAGCAGTTCTTC.

The table lists this clonotype with a few counts. This chain joins TRBV28 and TRBJ2-7; 11 bases are shared with TRBD1. V shed 3 bases and J 3 bases; nucleotides not matched to a gene: 7. This CDR3 is 16 amino acids long. Germline loops: CDR1 MDHEN, CDR2 SYDVKM. This CDR3 reads CASSLRTGGFFYEQYF. The CDR3 bases are TGTGCCAGCAGTTTGAGGACAGGGGGCTTTTTCTACGAGCAGTACTTC.

The V and J genes are TRBV7-3 and TRBJ2-1; TRBD2 agrees at 7 bases. Unmatched junction bases numbered 11, after V lost 5 bases and J lost 7 bases. The germline V gene has CDR1 SGHTA and CDR2 FQGTGA. The CDR3 is 15 amino acids. The DNA of the CDR3 is TGTGCCAGCAGCCTCCTCGGTGGGAGGGGTAATGAGCAGTTCTTC. Protein product: CASSLLGGRGNEQFF. The full variable domain, rest sourced from reference TRBV7-3 and TRBJ2-1, is GAGVSQTPSNKVTEKGKYVELRCDPISGHTALYWYRQSLGQGPEFLIYFQGTGAADDSGLPNDRFFAVRPEGSVSTLKIQRTERGDSAVYLCASSLLGGRGNEQFFGPGTRLTVL.

This clonotype appeared many times. The rearrangement uses TRBV12-3 or TRBV12-4 and TRBJ2-1, with a weak D call TRBD2 (5 bases). The CDR3 length is 15 residues. V lost 7 bases and J 4 bases, leaving 17 bases between the germline ends. The CDR3 loop reads CASIKATMMYNEQFF. As DNA, the CDR3 is TGTGCCAGCATAAAAGCGACTATGATGTACAATGAGCAGTTCTTC.

The V and J genes are TRBV5-1 and TRBJ2-3; 12 positions agree with TRBD2. CDR1 and CDR2 from the germline V gene are SGHRS and YFSETQ. This CDR3 is 18 amino acids long. J was trimmed by 2 bases and V by 1 base; bases with no gene match: 8. CDR3 sequence (DNA): TGCGCCAGCAGCTTGAACCGTGGACTAGCGGGGTCCACAGATACGCAGTATTTT. This sequence encodes CASSLNRGLAGSTDTQYF.

J is TRBJ2-3 and V is TRBV6-2 or TRBV6-3; TRBD1 matches at 7 bases. The trim removed 4 bases at V and 5 bases at J, leaving 6 bases unmatched. Germline V CDR1 and CDR2: MNHEY, SVGEGT. CDR3 length: 14 residues. CDR3 sequence: CASSFDRDGDTQYF. As DNA, the CDR3 is TGTGCCAGCAGTTTCGACAGGGACGGAGATACGCAGTATTTT.

The chain joins TRBV4-1 to TRBJ2-7; D is ambiguous. The CDR3 has 11 amino acids. Looked up from germline, CDR1 is MGHRA and CDR2 is YSYEKL. The germline V and J ends were trimmed by 3 bases and 4 bases, with 4 bases remaining between them. For the CDR3, the DNA is TGCGCCAGCAGCCACCAGTACGAGCAGTACTTC. As protein: CASSHQYEQYF.

This clonotype came up a few times. This chain uses TRBV7-9 with TRBJ2-3; TRBD2 is a possible D gene (5 bases). This CDR3 comprises 15 residues. The germline V gene encodes CDR1 SEHNR and CDR2 FQNEAQ (reference sequence). With 5 bases removed from V and 9 bases from J, the gap between germline ends came to 21 bases. The DNA for the CDR3 is TGTGCCAGCAGCCGGACCGGGCAGGACCAGCGGACGCAGTATTTT. This gives the protein CASSRTGQDQRTQYF.

This rearrangement joins TRBV2 to TRBJ2-3; D not resolved. Germline CDR1 reads SNHLY; CDR2 reads FYNNEI. V was clipped by 3 bases and J by 1 base, with 5 bases between them. The CDR3 is 13 residues long. The CDR3 DNA reads TGTGCCAGCAGTGATTCCCGCACAGATACGCAGTATTTT. Encoded protein: CASSDSRTDTQYF.

The sample holds a few counts of this clonotype. The chain links TRBV6-5 to TRBJ1-2; tentatively, D is TRBD1 (5 bases). CDR3 length: 13 amino acids. The ends were cut back, 9 bases at V and 4 bases at J, with 15 bases in the middle. Germline V gene data show CDR1 as MNHEY and CDR2 as SVGAGI. CDR3 in amino acids: CASRRGMGYGYTF. In DNA form, the CDR3 reads TGTGCCAGTAGGAGGGGAATGGGCTATGGCTACACCTTC.

The chain combines TRBV5-1 with TRBJ2-1; 13 bases map to TRBD2. This CDR3 region has 16 residues. The germline V gene has CDR1 SGHRS and CDR2 YFSETQ. J gave up 7 bases and V 0 bases, and 4 bases lay outside the gene matches. The CDR3 region is CASSLEGTSGTNEQFF. CDR3 nucleotide sequence: TGCGCCAGCAGCTTGGAGGGGACTAGCGGGACAAATGAGCAGTTCTTC.

This clonotype was counted many times. CDR3 sequence (DNA): TGCGCCAGCAGCTTGGATGCTAGACCCTCCTACAATGAGCAGTTCTTC. Its translation is CASSLDARPSYNEQFF. The V call is TRBV5-1, the J call TRBJ2-1, with D unclear. Per germline, CDR1 SGHRS and CDR2 YFSETQ. This CDR3 comprises 16 residues. The ends were cut back, 0 bases at V and 0 bases at J, with 10 bases in the middle.

This clonotype was counted ten times or more. This chain uses TRBV4-1 with TRBJ2-1; 7 positions match TRBD1. Per the germline V gene, CDR1 is MGHRA and CDR2 is YSYEKL. There are 14 residues in the CDR3. J was trimmed by 5 bases and V by 10 bases; bases with no gene match: 11. The CDR3 protein is CATKVETGDNEQFF. Written as DNA, the CDR3 is TGCGCCACCAAGGTGGAAACAGGGGACAATGAGCAGTTCTTC.